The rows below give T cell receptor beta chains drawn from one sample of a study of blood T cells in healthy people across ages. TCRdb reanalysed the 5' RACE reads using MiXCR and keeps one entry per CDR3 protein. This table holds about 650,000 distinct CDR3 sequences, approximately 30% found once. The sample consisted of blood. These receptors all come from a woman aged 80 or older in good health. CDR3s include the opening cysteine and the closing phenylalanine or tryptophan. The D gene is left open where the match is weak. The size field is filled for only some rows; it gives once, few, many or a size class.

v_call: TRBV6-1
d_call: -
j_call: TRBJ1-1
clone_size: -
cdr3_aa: CASSENMGTEAFF
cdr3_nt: TGTGCCAGCAGCGAAAACATGGGCACTGAGGCTTTCTTT

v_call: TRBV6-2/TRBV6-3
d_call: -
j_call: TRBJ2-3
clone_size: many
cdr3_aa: CASTLQGNTDTQYF
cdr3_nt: TGTGCCAGCACCCTACAGGGAAACACAGATACGCAGTATTTT

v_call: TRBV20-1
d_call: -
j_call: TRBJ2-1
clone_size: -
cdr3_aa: CSAPATRDNEQFF
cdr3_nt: TGCAGTGCCCCTGCTACTAGGGACAATGAGCAGTTCTTC

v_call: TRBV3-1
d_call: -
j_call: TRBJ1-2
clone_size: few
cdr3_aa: CASSPRDTANYDYTF
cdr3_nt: TGTGCCAGCAGCCCACGGGACACCGCTAACTATGACTACACCTTC

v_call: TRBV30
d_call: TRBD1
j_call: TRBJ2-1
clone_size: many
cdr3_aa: CAWSPGQGNNEQFF
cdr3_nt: TGTGCCTGGAGTCCGGGACAGGGAAACAATGAGCAGTTCTTC

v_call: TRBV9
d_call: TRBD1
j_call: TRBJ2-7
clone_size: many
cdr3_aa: CASSVEGQGSHEQYF
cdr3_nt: TGTGCCAGCAGCGTAGAAGGACAGGGGTCCCACGAGCAGTACTTC

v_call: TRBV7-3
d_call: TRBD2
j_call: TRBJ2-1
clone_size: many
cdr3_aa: CASSSSSAGGAGEQFF
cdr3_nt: TGTGCCAGCAGCTCCTCTAGTGCCGGGGGGGCAGGTGAGCAGTTCTTC

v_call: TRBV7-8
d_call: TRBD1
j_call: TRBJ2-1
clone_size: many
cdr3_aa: CASSPVAGQGAHEQFF
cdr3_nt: TGTGCCAGCAGCCCAGTAGCGGGACAGGGGGCTCATGAGCAGTTCTTC

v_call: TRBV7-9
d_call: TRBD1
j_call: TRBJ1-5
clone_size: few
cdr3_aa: CASSLVGPTGSNQPQHF
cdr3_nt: TGTGCCAGCAGCTTAGTAGGCCCGACAGGGAGCAATCAGCCCCAGCATTTT

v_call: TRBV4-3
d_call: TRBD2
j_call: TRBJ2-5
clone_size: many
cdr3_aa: CASSRKGLGLAGAQETQYF
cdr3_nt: TGCGCCAGCAGCCGAAAGGGGCTGGGGCTAGCGGGGGCCCAAGAGACCCAGTACTTC

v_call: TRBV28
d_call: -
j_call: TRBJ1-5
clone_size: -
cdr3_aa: CASSLSDRSNQPQHF
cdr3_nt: TGTGCCAGCAGTTTATCTGACAGAAGCAATCAGCCCCAGCATTTT

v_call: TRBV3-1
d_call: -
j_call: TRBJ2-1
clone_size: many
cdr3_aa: CASSQEGGGARNEQFF
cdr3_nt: TGTGCCAGCAGCCAAGAAGGAGGGGGGGCGAGAAATGAGCAGTTCTTC

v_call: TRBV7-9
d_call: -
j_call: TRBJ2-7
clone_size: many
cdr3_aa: CASSLGSNEQYF
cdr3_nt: TGTGCCAGCAGCTTAGGCAGCAACGAGCAGTACTTC

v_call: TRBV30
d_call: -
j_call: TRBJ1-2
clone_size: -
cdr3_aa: CALQPNYDYAF
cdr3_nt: TGTGCCTTACAGCCTAACTATGACTACGCCTTC

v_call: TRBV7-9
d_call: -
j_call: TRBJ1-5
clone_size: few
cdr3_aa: CASSSGPYSNQPQHF
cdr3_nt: TGTGCCAGCAGCTCGGGGCCGTATAGCAATCAGCCCCAGCATTTT

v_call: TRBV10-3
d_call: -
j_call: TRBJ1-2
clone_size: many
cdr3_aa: CAIGSGANYGYTF
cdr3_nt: TGTGCCATCGGCTCAGGGGCTAACTATGGCTACACCTTC

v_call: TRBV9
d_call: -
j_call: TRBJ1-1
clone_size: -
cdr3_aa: CAGSARGLRGGTEAFF
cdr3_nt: TGTGCCGGCAGCGCGAGGGGGTTAAGGGGAGGAACTGAAGCTTTCTTT

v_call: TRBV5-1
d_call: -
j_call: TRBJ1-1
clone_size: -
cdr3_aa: CASSQQGLHTEAFF
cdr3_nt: TGCGCCAGCAGCCAGCAGGGTTTACACACTGAAGCTTTCTTT

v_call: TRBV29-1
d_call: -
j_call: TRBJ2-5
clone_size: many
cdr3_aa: CSVERQVGETQYF
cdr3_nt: TGCAGCGTTGAAAGACAGGTCGGGGAGACCCAGTACTTC

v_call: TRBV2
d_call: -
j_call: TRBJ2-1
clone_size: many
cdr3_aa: CASSDGFGHNEQFF
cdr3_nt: TGTGCCAGCAGTGACGGGTTCGGTCACAATGAGCAGTTCTTC

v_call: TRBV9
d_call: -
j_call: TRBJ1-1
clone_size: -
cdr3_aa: CASSVSSGRTEAFF
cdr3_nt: TGTGCCAGCAGCGTATCTTCAGGGAGGACTGAAGCTTTCTTT

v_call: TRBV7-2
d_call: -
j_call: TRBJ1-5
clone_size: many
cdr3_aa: CASSSFGAGSNQPQHF
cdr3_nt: TGTGCCAGCAGCTCTTTCGGGGCAGGCAGCAATCAGCCCCAGCATTTT

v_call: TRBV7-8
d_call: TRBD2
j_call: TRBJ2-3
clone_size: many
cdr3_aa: CASSTLAGGRTDTQYF
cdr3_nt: TGTGCCAGCAGCACTCTAGCGGGGGGGCGCACAGATACGCAGTATTTT

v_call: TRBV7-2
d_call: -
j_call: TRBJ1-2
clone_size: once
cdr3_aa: CASSPGLAYGYTF
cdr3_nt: TGTGCCAGCAGCCCGGGACTTGCCTATGGCTACACCTTC

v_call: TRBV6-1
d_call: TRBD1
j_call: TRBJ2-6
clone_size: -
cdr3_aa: CASRRGQGMSGANVLTF
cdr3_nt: TGTGCCAGCAGGCGCGGACAGGGGATGTCTGGGGCCAACGTCCTGACTTTC

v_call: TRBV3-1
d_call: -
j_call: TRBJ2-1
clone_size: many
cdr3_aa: CASSHGENEQFF
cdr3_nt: TGTGCCAGCAGCCACGGGGAGAATGAGCAGTTCTTC

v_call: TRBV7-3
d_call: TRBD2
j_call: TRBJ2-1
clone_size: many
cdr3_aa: CASNPSGGSDEQFF
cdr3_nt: TGTGCCAGCAACCCTAGCGGGGGGTCGGATGAGCAGTTCTTC

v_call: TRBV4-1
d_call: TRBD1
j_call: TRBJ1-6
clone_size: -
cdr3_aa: CASSQGTGSAPLHF
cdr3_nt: TGCGCCAGCAGCCAAGGGACAGGGTCGGCACCCCTCCACTTT

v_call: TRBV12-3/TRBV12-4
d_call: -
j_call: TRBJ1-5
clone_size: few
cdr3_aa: CASRFLDQNQPQHF
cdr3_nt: TGTGCCAGCAGGTTTCTGGACCAGAATCAGCCCCAGCATTTT

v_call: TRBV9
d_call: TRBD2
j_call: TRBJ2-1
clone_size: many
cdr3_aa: CASSVVASGGGNEQFF
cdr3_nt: TGTGCCAGCAGCGTGGTCGCTAGCGGCGGAGGCAATGAGCAGTTCTTC

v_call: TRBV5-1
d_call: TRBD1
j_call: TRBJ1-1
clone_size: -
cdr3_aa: CASLGQGVLHTEAFF
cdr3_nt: TGCGCCAGCCTTGGACAGGGGGTTCTGCACACTGAAGCTTTCTTT

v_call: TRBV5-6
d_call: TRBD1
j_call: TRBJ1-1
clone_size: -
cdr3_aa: CASSRRLTGNTVAFF
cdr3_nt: TGTGCCAGCAGCCGCCGGTTGACAGGGAACACTGTAGCTTTCTTT

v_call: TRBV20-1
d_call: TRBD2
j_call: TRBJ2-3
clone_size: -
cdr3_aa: CSARDGRGGSTDTQYF
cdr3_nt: TGCAGTGCTAGAGATGGGCGGGGGGGGAGCACAGATACGCAGTATTTT

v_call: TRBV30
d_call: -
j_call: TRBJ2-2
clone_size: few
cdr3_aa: CAWSPVWAGRTGTGELFF
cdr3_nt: TGTGCCTGGAGTCCAGTATGGGCAGGGCGAACGGGCACCGGGGAGCTGTTTTTT

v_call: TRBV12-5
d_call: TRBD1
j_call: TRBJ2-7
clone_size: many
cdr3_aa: CASGLAQNRDRISYEQYF
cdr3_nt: TGTGCTAGTGGTTTGGCCCAAAACCGGGACAGGATCTCCTACGAGCAGTACTTC

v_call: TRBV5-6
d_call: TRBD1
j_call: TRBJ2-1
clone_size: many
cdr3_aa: CASSTAPGQGLSEQFF
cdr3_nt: TGTGCCAGCAGCACAGCACCGGGACAGGGGCTGAGCGAGCAGTTCTTC

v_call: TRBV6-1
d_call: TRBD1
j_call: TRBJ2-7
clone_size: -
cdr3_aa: CASSGTGVNEQYF
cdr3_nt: TGTGCCAGCAGTGGGACAGGGGTAAACGAGCAGTACTTC

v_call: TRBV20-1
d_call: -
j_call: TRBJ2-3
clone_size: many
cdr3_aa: CSARDSSSLPDTQYF
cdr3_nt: TGCAGTGCTAGAGATAGTAGCAGTCTTCCAGATACGCAGTATTTT

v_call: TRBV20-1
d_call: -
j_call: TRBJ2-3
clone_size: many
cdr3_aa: CSARDRRTSTDTQYF
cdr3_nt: TGCAGTGCTAGAGATAGGCGGACTAGCACAGATACGCAGTATTTT

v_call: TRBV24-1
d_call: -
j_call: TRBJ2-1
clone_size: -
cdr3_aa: CATSDHDWDEQFF
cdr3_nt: TGTGCCACCAGTGACCACGACTGGGATGAGCAGTTCTTC

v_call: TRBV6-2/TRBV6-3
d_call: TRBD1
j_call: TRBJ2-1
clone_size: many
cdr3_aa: CASSSLTTRQGRSNEQFF
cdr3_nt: TGTGCCAGCAGTTCCCTCACGACCCGACAGGGCAGGAGCAATGAGCAGTTCTTC

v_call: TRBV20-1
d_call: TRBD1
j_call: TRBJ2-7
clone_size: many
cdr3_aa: CSAGGTGNYEQYF
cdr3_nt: TGCAGTGCTGGGGGGACAGGGAACTACGAGCAGTACTTC

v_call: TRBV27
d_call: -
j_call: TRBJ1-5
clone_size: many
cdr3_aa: CASSWRRNQPQHF
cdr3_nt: TGTGCCAGCAGTTGGCGGCGCAATCAGCCCCAGCATTTT

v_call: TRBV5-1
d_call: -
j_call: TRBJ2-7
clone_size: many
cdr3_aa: CASSFAGAGPYEQYF
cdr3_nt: TGCGCCAGCAGCTTTGCCGGGGCAGGACCCTACGAGCAGTACTTC

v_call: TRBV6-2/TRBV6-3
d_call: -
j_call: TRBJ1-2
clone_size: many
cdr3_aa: CASSYGGPYGYTF
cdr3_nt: TGTGCCAGCAGTTACGGGGGACCCTATGGCTACACCTTC

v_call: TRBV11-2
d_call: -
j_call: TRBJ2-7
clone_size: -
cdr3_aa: CASRRRGHLYEQYF
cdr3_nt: TGTGCCAGCAGGCGCCGCGGACACCTCTACGAGCAGTACTTC

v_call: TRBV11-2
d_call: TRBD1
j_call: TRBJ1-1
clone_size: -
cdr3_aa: CASSLVRQGTPNTEAFF
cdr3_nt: TGTGCCAGCAGCTTAGTAAGACAGGGGACTCCGAACACTGAAGCTTTCTTT

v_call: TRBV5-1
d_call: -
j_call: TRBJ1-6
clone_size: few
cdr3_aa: CASSEGETRGRGSPLHF
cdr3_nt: TGCGCCAGCAGCGAGGGAGAGACCCGGGGGCGCGGGTCACCCCTCCACTTT

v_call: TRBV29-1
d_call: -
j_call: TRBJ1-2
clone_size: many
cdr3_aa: CSVDEGGYTF
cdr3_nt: TGCAGCGTTGACGAGGGTGGCTACACCTTC

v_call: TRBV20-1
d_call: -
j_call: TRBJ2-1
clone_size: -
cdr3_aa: CSAMIGAPENNEQFF
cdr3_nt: TGCAGTGCTATGATTGGCGCTCCCGAAAACAATGAGCAGTTCTTC

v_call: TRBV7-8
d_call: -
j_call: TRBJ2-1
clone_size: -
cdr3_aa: CASSPTQFF
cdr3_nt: TGTGCCAGCAGCCCTACACAGTTCTTC

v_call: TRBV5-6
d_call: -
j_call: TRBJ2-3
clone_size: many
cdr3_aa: CASSRLGGSTDTQYF
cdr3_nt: TGTGCCAGCAGCCGCTTGGGGGGTAGCACAGATACGCAGTATTTT